These 20 T cell receptor beta chains were all obtained from the same sample, sequenced in a study of cytomegalovirus exposure and HLA in healthy donors. PCR was performed using 60 Vbeta and 13 Jbeta primers. TCRdb's table, derived via immunoSEQ multiplex PCR, lists solely in-frame clones and lacks some. The table includes some 200,000 clones, approximately 78% detected once. Sample: PBMCs. These TCRs come from a woman aged 40 to 50 in good health and CMV-seronegative.

This chain uses TRBV4-2 with TRBJ2-7; a possible D gene is TRBD2 (6 bases). Trimming shortened V by 1 base and J by 6 bases, and 19 bases separated the two germline ends. CDR1 and CDR2 (germline): LGHNA, YNFKEQ. There are 16 residues in the CDR3. CDR3 nucleotides: TGTGCCAGCAGCCAAGTGTTGGCTGGCGGGATGGTCGAGCAGTACTTC. This sequence encodes CASSQVLAGGMVEQYF.

V and J are TRBV5-8 and TRBJ2-3; D unclear. CDR3 length: 13 residues. Deletions cut 4 bases from V and 1 base from J, with 7 bases between. The germline gives CDR1 SGHTS, CDR2 YDEGEE. The CDR3 is CASSRSGTDTQYF. Written as DNA, the CDR3 is TGTGCCAGCAGCCGGTCCGGCACAGATACGCAGTATTTT.

The chain carries TRBV30 and TRBJ1-4; 9 nucleotides line up with TRBD1. The CDR3 is made up of 14 amino acids. The germline V gene encodes CDR1 GTSNPN and CDR2 SVGIG (reference sequence). The ends lost 5 bases at V and 7 bases at J; junction bases unmatched: 8. CDR3 coding DNA: TGTGCCTGGGGGACCGGGACAGGGCGTGAAAAACTGTTTTTT. It is translated as CAWGTGTGREKLFF.

The chain carries TRBV18 and TRBJ2-5; possibly TRBD1 for D (6 bases). There are 14 residues in the CDR3. V was pared by 1 base and J by 1 base, with 7 bases between. Germline-derived CDR1 and CDR2 are KGHSH and LQKENI. The CDR3 DNA is TGTGCCAGCTCACCACGGGACACCCAAGAGACCCAGTACTTC. As protein: CASSPRDTQETQYF.

V and J are TRBV7-9 and TRBJ1-4; 7 bases match TRBD1. With V trimmed by 5 bases and J by 8 bases, 11 bases remained unmatched. The CDR3 extends over 15 amino acids. In germline, CDR1 is SEHNR, CDR2 FQNEAQ (reference sequence). For the CDR3, the DNA is TGTGCCAGCAGCGCCCGAACAGGGGTAAACGAAAAACTGTTTTTT. Amino acids: CASSARTGVNEKLFF.

The V gene is TRBV5-4, the J gene TRBJ2-7; 8 positions match TRBD2. Germline-derived CDR1 and CDR2 are SGHNT and YYREEE (reference sequence). The CDR3 extends over 17 amino acids. Trimming at V came to 4 bases and at J to 1 base, leaving 13 bases not matched to a gene. The CDR3 region has the DNA TGTGCCAGCAGCGCGGGACTAGGAACGCCGAGGTCCTACGAGCAGTACTTC. Translation gives CASSAGLGTPRSYEQYF.

This sequence joins TRBV2 and TRBJ2-1; 12 bases fit TRBD2. V was clipped by 6 bases and J by 6 bases; unmatched bases: 3. Germline CDR1 and CDR2: SNHLY and FYNNEI. This CDR3 region has 14 residues. CDR3 in DNA: TGTGCCAGCAGCCGACTAGCGGGAGTCAATGAGCAGTTCTTC. Translating it yields CASSRLAGVNEQFF. Variable domain in full (rest from reference TRBV2 and TRBJ2-1): EPEVTQTPSHQVTQMGQEVILRCVPISNHLYFYWYRQILGQKVEFLVSFYNNEISEKSEIFDDQFSVERPDGSNFTLKIRSTKLEDSAMYFCASSRLAGVNEQFFGPGTRLTVL.

V usage is TRBV6-5 and J usage is TRBJ2-1; 9 positions match TRBD1. J lost 2 bases, V lost 2 bases, and 4 bases had no gene match. This CDR3 has 16 residues. Germline CDR1 and CDR2: MNHEY and SVGAGI. CDR3 sequence: CASSYPGQGPYNEQFF. The CDR3 DNA reads TGTGCCAGCAGTTACCCAGGACAGGGGCCCTACAATGAGCAGTTCTTC.

The CDR3 bases are TGTGCCAGCAGTTACTTAACAGGGGTCGGAGAGACCCAGTACTTC. The encoded protein is CASSYLTGVGETQYF. This chain uses TRBV6-5 with TRBJ2-5, with 7 bases aligning to TRBD1. Germline V CDR1 and CDR2: MNHEY, SVGAGI. The ends lost 1 base at V and 4 bases at J; junction bases unmatched: 6. This CDR3 is built from 15 residues.

The DNA of the CDR3 is TGTGCCAGCTCACCAGTTGCAGTCATGAACACTGAAGCTTTCTTT. This codes for CASSPVAVMNTEAFF. The V and J genes are TRBV18 and TRBJ1-1, with D uncertain. CDR1 is KGHSH, CDR2 LQKENI, per germline. V was cut by 2 bases and J by 0 bases, with 10 bases left in between. This CDR3 has 15 amino acids.

The rearrangement joins TRBV30 to TRBJ1-5, with unresolved D. CDR3 length: 13 amino acids. Trimming pared 0 bases from V and 4 bases from J, leaving 7 bases between. CDR1 and CDR2 from the germline V gene are GTSNPN and SVGIG (reference sequence). This CDR3 reads CAWSVTMNQPQHF. Here the CDR3 DNA reads TGTGCCTGGAGTGTGACAATGAATCAGCCCCAGCATTTT.

The J gene is TRBJ2-5, the V gene TRBV6-1, with unresolved D. The CDR3 totals 16 residues. CDR1 and CDR2 from the germline V gene are MNHNS and SASEGT. The V and J ends lost 2 bases and 5 bases respectively, with 18 bases between them. CDR3 DNA: TGTGCCAGCAGTGAACGTACGGGTCAGACGCGGGAGACCCAGTACTTC. This codes for CASSERTGQTRETQYF.

This sequence joins TRBV5-1 and TRBJ2-1; the match to TRBD2 covers 8 bases. CDR3 length: 15 amino acids. Germline V lookup: CDR1 SGHRS, CDR2 YFSETQ. With 2 bases clipped from V and 3 bases from J, the junction kept 4 bases outside the gene matches. CDR3 loop: CASSLAGDYYNEQFF. CDR3 in DNA: TGCGCCAGCAGCTTAGCGGGAGACTACTACAATGAGCAGTTCTTC.

The V call is TRBV7-9, the J call TRBJ1-4; 10 positions match TRBD1. With V trimmed by 1 base and J by 6 bases, 5 bases remained unmatched. The CDR3 runs to 16 residues. Germline V gene data show CDR1 as SEHNR and CDR2 as FQNEAQ (reference sequence). The DNA for the CDR3 is TGTGCCAGCAGCTTAGATGGGGGACAGGGGTATGAAAAACTGTTTTTT. Protein product: CASSLDGGQGYEKLFF.

This sequence joins TRBV28 and TRBJ2-7; TRBD2 is a possible D gene (6 bases). The length of the CDR3 is 15 residues. Germline V gene sequence: CDR1 MDHEN, CDR2 SYDVKM. V was shortened by 2 bases and J by 0 bases, with 11 bases between the two germline ends. The CDR3 coding sequence is TGTGCCAGCAGTTTACGCGGGACGACCTCCTACGAGCAGTACTTC. It yields the protein CASSLRGTTSYEQYF.

The genes are TRBV7-8 and TRBJ2-7; 8 bases line up with TRBD1. The CDR3 runs 15 residues. The trim removed 5 bases at V and 7 bases at J, leaving 13 bases unmatched. Germline loops: CDR1 SGHVS, CDR2 FQNEAQ. The DNA of the CDR3 is TGTGCCAGCAGCGCCGCGACAGGGGTTCTCGGGGAGCAGTACTTC. Translation gives CASSAATGVLGEQYF. Drawing the rest from reference TRBV7-8 and TRBJ2-7, the complete variable domain is GAGVSQSPRYKVAKRGQDVALRCDPISGHVSLFWYQQALGQGPEFLTYFQNEAQLDKSGLPSDRFFAERPEGSVSTLKIQRTQQEDSAVYLCASSAATGVLGEQYFGPGTRLTVT.

Concerning this clone itself: At the DNA level, this CDR3 is encoded by other sequences in the same sample as well. CDR3 DNA sequence: TGCGCCAGCAGCAGGGGACAGGGGAACTATGGCTACACCTTC. This encodes CASSRGQGNYGYTF. This sequence joins TRBV5-1 and TRBJ1-2; TRBD1 aligns across 10 bases. This CDR3 is 14 amino acids long. Germline V gene lookup returns CDR1 SGHRS and CDR2 YFSETQ. Losses at the gene ends were 4 bases for V and 2 bases for J; bases not matched to a gene: 2.

This clone was seen a handful of times. The J gene is TRBJ2-3, the V gene TRBV7-9; TRBD1 matches at 7 bases. This CDR3 has 14 residues. Germline CDR1 reads SEHNR; CDR2 reads FQNEAQ (reference sequence). The junction had 4 bases not matched to a gene; V was cut back by 6 bases and J by 1 base. CDR3 sequence reads: CASRTGTGTDTQYF. CDR3 coding DNA: TGTGCCAGCAGGACCGGGACAGGCACAGATACGCAGTATTTT.

This clone came up once. The chain has TRBV7-2 and TRBJ2-1; 12 nucleotides agree with TRBD2. The germline gives CDR1 SGHTA, CDR2 FQGNSA. This CDR3 has 15 residues. With 6 bases clipped from V and 4 bases from J, the junction kept 4 bases outside the gene matches. This CDR3 reads CASRPTSGRYNEQFF. The CDR3 DNA is TGTGCCAGCAGACCTACTAGCGGGAGGTACAATGAGCAGTTCTTC.

J is TRBJ2-1 and V is TRBV27; 7 bases agree with TRBD1. V trimming: 1 base; J trimming: 2 bases; junction bases outside the gene matches: 5. CDR3 length: 16 residues. Germline V gene data show CDR1 as MNHEY and CDR2 as SMNVEV (reference sequence). The CDR3 DNA is TGTGCCAGCAGTTTATACCGGGACAGAACCTACAATGAGCAGTTCTTC. It translates to CASSLYRDRTYNEQFF.